The T cell receptor beta chain described here comes from a study of blood T cell repertoires in COVID-19. For the study at large: From T cells, B-cell-depleted T cells, or PBMCs came the material, which was cDNA or gDNA.

V lost 1 base, J lost 5 bases, and 11 bases lay in between. CDR1 is LNHDA, CDR2 SQIVND, per germline (reference sequence). There are 14 residues in the CDR3. Study processing details: Reference gene primers were amplified, and this amplification served to estimate nucleated cell counts. The table came from immunoSEQ multiplex PCR; TCRdb's copy has only in-frame clones and leaves some out. For V, J and clone size, that table is used; D and trimming come from the DNA. This table has fewer than 200,000 clones, approximately 90% appearing once. The sequence derives from a man aged 35 to 55 with active or convalescent COVID-19. The sample was peripheral blood. The chain uses TRBV19 and TRBJ2-5; weak D call: TRBD1 (5 bases). CDR3 protein: CASSIVSGAETQYF. CDR3 in DNA: TGTGCCAGTAGTATAGTGTCTGGGGCCGAGACCCAGTACTTC.